These 13 T cell receptor beta chains originate from one sample sequenced in a study of blood T cell repertoires in COVID-19. The protocol was immunoSEQ multiplex PCR, while the TCRdb copy is restricted to in-frame clones and leaves out a portion. Counted here are some 270,000 clones, approximately 85% occurring once; the ten biggest clones make up 3.5% to 5.5%. Specimen: PBMCs or T cells enriched from blood (not recorded which). The receptors come from a woman aged 30 to 39 who had recovered from COVID-19.

This sequence joins TRBV12-3 or TRBV12-4 and TRBJ2-2; D remains ambiguous. This CDR3 region has 13 residues. The V end lost 5 bases, the J end lost 2 bases, and 6 bases lay between the germline ends. CDR3 DNA sequence: TGTGCCAGCAGTCTCCTAAACACCGGGGAGCTGTTTTTT. Its protein product is CASSLLNTGELFF.

Only one count was recorded for this clone. The rearrangement joins TRBV12-2 to TRBJ1-5; TRBD1 reflects the table's D call only, with no check against the DNA. TRBV12-2 is a pseudogene locus. The CDR3 extends over 17 amino acids. The CDR3 DNA reads as TGTGCAAGTCGCTTAGCAGGAGGACAGGGGGCTTATCAGCCCCAGCATTTT. Amino acid sequence: CASRLAGGQGAYQPQHF.

This clone has more than one count but fewer than ten. The rearrangement joins TRBV6-5 to TRBJ1-1; no clear D. This CDR3 has 11 amino acids. Germline CDR1 reads MNHEY; CDR2 reads SVGAGI. V was cut by 10 bases and J by 1 base, with 7 bases left in between. The CDR3 bases are TGTGCCACGGAGGGGAACACTGAAGCTTTCTTT. Encoded protein: CATEGNTEAFF.

CDR3: CASSYGGGPQHF. DNA for the CDR3: TGTGCCAGCAGTTACGGGGGAGGGCCCCAGCATTTT. The gene calls are TRBV12-3 or TRBV12-4 and TRBJ1-5; D is possibly TRBD1 (5 bases). The CDR3 totals 12 residues. V was pared by 4 bases and J by 9 bases, with 10 bases between.

The V gene is TRBV18, the J gene TRBJ2-1; 7 bases are a match to TRBD1. The germline V gene encodes CDR1 KGHSH and CDR2 LQKENI. The CDR3 loop spans 16 amino acids. The ends lost 4 bases at V and 6 bases at J; junction bases unmatched: 12. The CDR3 spells CASSRNRGSLSNEQFF. CDR3 nucleotides: TGTGCCAGCTCACGAAACAGGGGTTCACTATCCAATGAGCAGTTCTTC.

The rearrangement joins TRBV2 to TRBJ1-1, with 7 bases fitting TRBD1. The CDR3 is 16 residues long. CDR1 and CDR2 from the germline V gene are SNHLY and FYNNEI. The junction had 11 bases not matched to a gene; V was cut back by 5 bases and J by 2 bases. The CDR3 reads CASSRDRRGQNTEAFF. The CDR3, as DNA: TGTGCCAGCAGTCGGGACAGACGGGGTCAAAACACTGAAGCTTTCTTT.

The chain uses TRBV5-1 and TRBJ2-5; 9 nucleotides line up with TRBD1. This CDR3 comprises 18 residues. Losses at the gene ends were 4 bases for V and 0 bases for J; bases not matched to a gene: 13. Germline V CDR1 and CDR2: SGHRS, YFSETQ. Here the CDR3 reads CASSAYPDRGRDQETQYF. The CDR3 DNA is TGCGCCAGCAGCGCCTACCCGGACAGGGGAAGGGACCAAGAGACCCAGTACTTC.

This sequence joins TRBV11-2 and TRBJ2-2, with 7 positions matching TRBD2. The CDR3 runs to 16 residues. J was trimmed by 3 bases and V by 4 bases; bases with no gene match: 8. Germline loops: CDR1 SGHAT, CDR2 FQNNGV. The CDR3, as DNA: TGTGCCAGCAGCTACCAAAGCGGGACCTACACCGGGGAGCTGTTTTTT. This codes for CASSYQSGTYTGELFF.

The J gene is TRBJ1-2, the V gene TRBV9; D remains ambiguous. The CDR3 totals 14 residues. V was pared by 0 bases and J by 9 bases, with 15 bases between. Germline CDR1 reads SGDLS; CDR2 reads YYNGEE. CDR3 loop: CASSVGSLEKSYTF. DNA of the CDR3: TGTGCCAGCAGCGTAGGGTCCCTAGAGAAAAGCTACACCTTC. Full variable domain (outside the CDR3, taken from reference TRBV9 and TRBJ1-2): DSGVTQTPKHLITATGQRVTLRCSPRSGDLSVYWYQQSLDQGLQFLIQYYNGEERAKGNILERFSAQQFPDLHSELNLSSLELGDSALYFCASSVGSLEKSYTFGSGTRLTVV.

V and J are TRBV7-6 and TRBJ2-2, with 13 positions matching TRBD2. The trim removed 5 bases at V and 7 bases at J, leaving 7 bases unmatched. CDR1 and CDR2 (germline): SGHVS, FNYEAQ. This CDR3 spans 16 amino acids. The CDR3 region is CASSPGTSGIVGELFF. CDR3 sequence (DNA): TGTGCCAGCAGCCCAGGGACTAGCGGGATCGTCGGGGAGCTGTTTTTT. Full variable domain (outside the CDR3, taken from reference TRBV7-6 and TRBJ2-2): GAGVSQSPRYKVTKRGQDVALRCDPISGHVSLYWYRQALGQGPEFLTYFNYEAQQDKSGLPNDRFSAERPEGSISTLTIQRTEQRDSAMYRCASSPGTSGIVGELFFGEGSRLTVL.

The chain carries TRBV13 and TRBJ2-1, with 10 bases identical to TRBD1. CDR3 length: 16 amino acids. The trim removed 5 bases at V and 10 bases at J, leaving 14 bases unmatched. CDR1 is PRHDT and CDR2 is FYEKMQ in the germline V gene (reference sequence). The CDR3 region is CASSARQGAGDLEQFF. Written as DNA, the CDR3 is TGTGCCAGCAGCGCAAGACAGGGGGCCGGCGACCTAGAGCAGTTCTTC. The full variable domain, with the rest looked up from reference TRBV13 and TRBJ2-1, is AAGVIQSPRHLIKEKRETATLKCYPIPRHDTVYWYQQGPGQDPQFLISFYEKMQSDKGSIPDRFSAQQFSDYHSELNMSSLELGDSALYFCASSARQGAGDLEQFFGPGTRLTVL.

CDR3 DNA: TGTGCCACCAGCAGAGAACTAGCGGGGGGGCCCGTCACAGATACGCAGTATTTT. It encodes CATSRELAGGPVTDTQYF. The chain uses TRBV15 and TRBJ2-3; 13 bases map to TRBD2. Per the germline V gene, CDR1 is LNHNV and CDR2 is YYDKDF (reference sequence). Losses at the gene ends were 0 bases for V and 2 bases for J; bases not matched to a gene: 5. The CDR3 totals 18 residues.

This chain links TRBV6-5 with TRBJ2-2; 8 bases are shared with TRBD1. The CDR3 sequence is 15 residues long. Unmatched junction bases numbered 9, after V lost 8 bases and J lost 4 bases. From germline, CDR1 is MNHEY and CDR2 SVGAGI. CDR3 amino acids: CASGGQGGPTGELFF. The CDR3 DNA reads TGTGCCAGCGGAGGACAGGGAGGACCCACCGGGGAGCTGTTTTTT.